Reported below is one TCR beta chain. Its cognate antigen is unknown. The primer mix had 60 Vbeta and 13 Jbeta primers. Profiled with immunoSEQ multiplex PCR; TCRdb holds only in-frame clones, not every one. The sample records some 140,000 clones, roughly 77% being singletons. The data derive from a study of cytomegalovirus exposure and HLA in healthy donors. Points from the study as a whole: Both high specificity and high sensitivity reportedly marked the classifier's diagnosis of cytomegalovirus status.

V was shortened by 2 bases and J by 4 bases, with 12 bases between the two germline ends. Per germline, CDR1 GTSNPN and CDR2 SVGIG (reference sequence). The CDR3 spans 14 residues. The sample was PBMCs. The chain recombines TRBV30 with TRBJ1-3; tentatively, D is TRBD1 (6 bases). The sequence was obtained from a female donor in good health and CMV-seronegative. In DNA, the CDR3 is TGTGCCTGGAGTACAGGGTATTCCGGAAACACCATATATTTT. Residues: CAWSTGYSGNTIYF.